This paragraph reports one T cell receptor (beta chain). The target antigen is unknown. These data belong to a study of T cells in Graves' hyperthyroidism and ophthalmopathy. Diagnoses used clinical symptoms, serum thyroxine and TRAb, thyroid ultrasound and orbital computed tomography. Study results and caveats: Using 13 V-J features, a model discriminated ophthalmopathy from stable hyperthyroidism. Most expanded thyroid clonotypes above 0.001 recurred in blood.

From RNA transcripts, TCR beta CDR3 regions were amplified. HTBI primers were the set used in a first-round RT-PCR of the TCR CDR3. TCRdb ran MiXCR on the multiplex PCR reads and lists one entry per CDR3 protein. The data hold about 840,000 distinct CDR3 sequences, with roughly 40% observed a single time. The TCR sequence derives from a man aged 18 to 29 with Graves' hyperthyroidism. What was sequenced was blood.

The CDR3 region is CASSQDWDRFSETQYF. The CDR3 bases are TGTGCCAGCAGCCAAGATTGGGACAGGTTTTCCGAGACCCAGTACTTC. V usage is TRBV7-8 and J usage is TRBJ2-5; 8 bases agree with TRBD1. In germline, CDR1 is SGHVS, CDR2 FQNEAQ. Trimming removed 5 bases from V and 5 bases from J; junction bases left unmatched: 13. CDR3 length equals 16 residues.